This T cell receptor (beta chain) was documented in a study of T cell repertoires in cytomegalovirus infection. On the study more broadly: Recently identified HLA-C-restricted and well-studied HLA-B-restricted CMV epitopes were used. In public TCR beta signatures, there were indications of both CMV infection and matching HLA type.

TCRdb called the reads again in MiXCR, with one record for every CDR3 protein. Of around 770,000 distinct CDR3 sequences in the sample, about 29% are singletons; the top ten hold about an eighth. Study-wide points: CMV-specific TCR beta clonotypes restricted by HLA-C dominated the ex vivo response. The cumulative frequency of public TCR beta families identified carriers of CMV plus the relevant HLA.

The CDR3 is 16 amino acids. Trimming removed 7 bases from V and 2 bases from J; junction bases left unmatched: 10. Germline values: CDR1 LNHDA, CDR2 SQIVND (reference sequence). This clonotype was counted a few times. Its cognate antigen is unknown. The chain recombines TRBV19 with TRBJ2-1; 8 bases fit TRBD1. The source is a human donor in good health (CMV status not recorded). Some clones in this sample may be carry-over from other donors' samples. Sequencing used cultured CD8+ T cells from PBMCs, obtained from culture after CMV antigen stimulation. CDR3 sequence (DNA): TGTGCCAGTACCTCGCACGACAGGGGAGCCTACAATGAGCAGTTCTTC. Translating it yields CASTSHDRGAYNEQFF.